The present entry profiles one T cell receptor beta chain with its context. Sequenced by immunoSEQ multiplex PCR; TCRdb stores in-frame clones only, minus some. The sample lists 350,000 to 550,000 clones, 80% to 90% occurring once. The data derive from a study of blood T cell repertoires in COVID-19. Study-level background: T cells, B-cell-depleted T cells, or PBMCs provided the cDNA or gDNA that served as material.

Germline V gene lookup returns CDR1 SGHTA and CDR2 FQGNSA. The trim removed 1 base at V and 3 bases at J, leaving 4 bases unmatched. There are 15 residues in the CDR3. The TCR sequence derives from a man aged 30 to 45 who had recovered from COVID-19. The sequencing sample was made of PBMCs or T cells enriched from blood (not recorded which). V and J are TRBV7-2 and TRBJ1-2; TRBD1 matches at 8 bases. This chain's CDR3 is CASSLGTGPYYGYTF. DNA of the CDR3: TGTGCCAGCAGCTTAGGGACAGGGCCCTACTATGGCTACACCTTC.